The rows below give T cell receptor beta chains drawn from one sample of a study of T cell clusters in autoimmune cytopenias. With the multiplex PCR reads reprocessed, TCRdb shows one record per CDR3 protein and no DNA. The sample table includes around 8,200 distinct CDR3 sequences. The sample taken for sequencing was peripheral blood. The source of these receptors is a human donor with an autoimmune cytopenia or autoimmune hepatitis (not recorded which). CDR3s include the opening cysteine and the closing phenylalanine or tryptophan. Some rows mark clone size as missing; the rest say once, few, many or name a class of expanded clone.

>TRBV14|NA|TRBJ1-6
CASSQGIGMHRENSPLHF
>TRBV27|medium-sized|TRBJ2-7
CASSPDLGAKPYEQYF
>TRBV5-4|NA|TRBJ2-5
CASSLGGGGSQYF
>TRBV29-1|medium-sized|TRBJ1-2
CSVERDRHYGYTF
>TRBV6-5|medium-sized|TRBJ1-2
CASTGQASNYGYTF
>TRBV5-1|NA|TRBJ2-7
CASSPPDRTLYEQYF
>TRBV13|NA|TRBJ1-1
CASSLGLQGIGFGTEAFF
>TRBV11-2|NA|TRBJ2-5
CASSFLGQRNQETQYF
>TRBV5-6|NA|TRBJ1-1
CASSPKTYPMNTEAFF
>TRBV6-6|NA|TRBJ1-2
CASSRSQGATNYGYTF
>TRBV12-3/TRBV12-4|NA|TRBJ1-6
CASSSLKDYNSPLHF
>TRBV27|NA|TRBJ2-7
CASSPLTDSYEQYF
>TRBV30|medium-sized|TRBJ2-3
CAWDPTGTSTDTQYF
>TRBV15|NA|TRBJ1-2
CATGSGSFQGAYGYTF